This T cell receptor (beta chain) comes out of a study of identical twins. This clonotype was recorded at least ten times. This CDR3 is 13 amino acids long. The ends were cut back, 4 bases at V and 2 bases at J, with 8 bases in the middle. Unique molecular identifiers were present on the cDNA, and a universal primer site came from template switching. TCRdb processed the 5' RACE reads anew with MiXCR; each CDR3 protein has one entry. Among under 900,000 distinct CDR3 sequences, roughly 20% were seen once, and the ten largest hold approximately 14%. This sample was also put to use in a study of T cells expressing NK-cell markers. That work adds: No clear determination of HCMV specificity was made for expanded NKG2C+ T cell clones.

The receptor's source is a woman aged 18-29 years in good health. The sample was PBMCs. This chain joins TRBV12-3 or TRBV12-4 and TRBJ1-1; D call uncertain. The CDR3 DNA reads as TGTGCCAGCAGTTATTGGTTTAACACTGAAGCTTTCTTT. Protein sequence: CASSYWFNTEAFF.